What follows are 9 T cell receptor beta chains derived from one specimen sequenced in a study of T cells after yellow fever vaccination. TCRdb re-derived calls from the 5' RACE reads in MiXCR, one entry per CDR3 protein. The sample shows 500,000 to 650,000 distinct CDR3 sequences, approximately 13% of them seen only once. The sequencing here drew on PBMCs, taken on the day of the yellow fever booster vaccination. The receptor source for this set is a man aged 25-45 years who received the YFV17D yellow fever vaccine.

V is TRBV6-5 and J is TRBJ2-2, with no clear D. The CDR3 totals 12 residues. CDR1 MNHEY and CDR2 SVGAGI come from the germline V gene. V lost 2 bases and J 8 bases, leaving 6 bases between the germline ends. The CDR3 region has the DNA TGTGCCAGCAGTTACCAGGCTGGGGAGCTGTTTTTT. Amino acid sequence: CASSYQAGELFF.

This clonotype was counted many times. The chain couples TRBV5-1 to TRBJ2-3; the D gene could be TRBD1 or TRBD2 (5 bases each). Per germline, CDR1 SGHRS and CDR2 YFSETQ. The germline V and J ends were trimmed by 2 bases and 2 bases, with 9 bases remaining between them. The CDR3 is 14 residues long. CDR3 region: CASSFGDPTDTQYF. CDR3 nucleotides: TGCGCCAGCAGCTTCGGGGACCCCACAGATACGCAGTATTTT.

This clonotype occurred many times. The gene calls are TRBV7-2 and TRBJ1-5; TRBD1 aligns across 7 bases. CDR3 size: 14 residues. The J segment lost 6 bases and the V segment lost 4 bases, leaving 6 bases of the junction unmatched. Per the germline V gene, CDR1 is SGHTA and CDR2 is FQGNSA. CDR3 DNA: TGTGCCAGCAGCTCAGACAGGGTTTCTCAGCCCCAGCATTTT. This sequence encodes CASSSDRVSQPQHF.

The V gene is TRBV19, the J gene TRBJ2-5; possible D gene TRBD1, 5 bases. This CDR3 contains 15 residues. The V end was cut by 8 bases, the J end by 9 bases, with 25 bases between. Per the germline V gene, CDR1 is LNHDA and CDR2 is SQIVND (reference sequence). As DNA, the CDR3 is TGTGCCAGTGCGATGGACGACGCCGCGGAAGGGGCCCAGTACTTC. Protein: CASAMDDAAEGAQYF.

This sequence joins TRBV11-2 and TRBJ2-7; TRBD2 agrees at 8 bases. This CDR3 region has 18 residues. Germline V gene sequence: CDR1 SGHAT, CDR2 FQNNGV. V was clipped by 7 bases and J by 6 bases; unmatched bases: 23. CDR3 sequence (DNA): TGTGCCAGCAACGGGGGGGCTAGCGAGAAGCCGGGCCTTGGCGAGCAGTACTTC. It codes for CASNGGASEKPGLGEQYF.

This clonotype was observed a few times. The chain joins TRBV4-3 to TRBJ1-1; a possible D gene is TRBD1 (5 bases). This CDR3 is built from 13 residues. Germline CDR1 reads LGHNA; CDR2 reads YSLEER. V shed 0 bases and J shed 11 bases, with 13 bases lying between them. Here the CDR3 reads CASSQESGTDAFF. The CDR3 DNA sequence: TGCGCCAGCAGCCAAGAATCGGGGACCGACGCTTTCTTT.

The chain employs TRBV20-1 and TRBJ2-5; maybe TRBD2 (5 bases). CDR1 is DFQATT and CDR2 is SNEGSKA in the germline V gene (reference sequence). The V gene lost 0 bases and the J gene lost 5 bases, with 19 bases spanning the gap. This CDR3 is built from 16 residues. The CDR3 loop is CSARDYGVSVWETQYF. DNA of the CDR3: TGCAGTGCTAGAGATTACGGGGTCTCCGTGTGGGAGACCCAGTACTTC.

The rearrangement links TRBV7-9 to TRBJ2-1; 10 nucleotides match TRBD1. The ends lost 5 bases at V and 8 bases at J; junction bases unmatched: 12. Germline V gene sequence: CDR1 SEHNR, CDR2 FQNEAQ (reference sequence). The CDR3 loop spans 16 amino acids. As DNA, the CDR3 is TGTGCCAGCAGCCCAAGACAGGGGGCTTCGTTCCATGAGCAGTTCTTC. This encodes CASSPRQGASFHEQFF.

This clonotype was counted a few times. The genes are TRBV29-1 and TRBJ1-2; D is unresolved. Germline V CDR1 and CDR2: SQVTM, ANQGSEA. Trimming took 4 bases from V and 7 from J, leaving 10 bases between them. CDR3 size: 11 residues. The CDR3 region is CSVANDGGYTF. CDR3 DNA sequence: TGCAGCGTTGCCAATGATGGTGGCTACACCTTC.